This T cell receptor (beta chain) is drawn from a study of blood T cell repertoires in COVID-19. Assay: immunoSEQ multiplex PCR; the TCRdb copy retains only in-frame clones and omits some. In the table there are 200,000 or so clones, 70% to 90% of which are singletons. The CDR3 loop spans 15 amino acids. Trimming removed 4 bases from V and 8 bases from J; junction bases left unmatched: 12. Germline assignment: CDR1 MNHEY and CDR2 SMNVEV (reference sequence). The sequence came from a man in his fifties or sixties with COVID-19, enrolled during active disease. Input material: peripheral blood. The chain links TRBV27 to TRBJ1-2; 8 positions match TRBD1. CDR3: CASSSAGGAPKGYTF. Written as DNA, the CDR3 is TGTGCCAGCAGTTCAGCAGGGGGCGCGCCTAAAGGCTACACCTTC.